This T cell receptor (beta chain) derives from a study of blood T cell repertoires in COVID-19. The protocol was immunoSEQ multiplex PCR, while the TCRdb copy is restricted to in-frame clones and leaves out a portion. The data contain about 280,000 clones, roughly 86% of them seen just once; the ten biggest clones take up roughly 8.5%. The CDR3 contains 14 residues. Germline CDR1 reads MNHEY; CDR2 reads SMNVEV (reference sequence). V dropped 2 bases and J dropped 4 bases, with 9 bases sitting between them. The specimen sequenced was peripheral blood. This TCR was recovered from a man aged 40-55 years with active or convalescent COVID-19. V usage is TRBV27 and J usage is TRBJ1-3, with a tentative D call TRBD1 (5 bases). This CDR3 reads CASSLAGLGNTIYF. CDR3 sequence (DNA): TGTGCCAGCAGTTTAGCAGGGTTAGGAAACACCATATATTTT.